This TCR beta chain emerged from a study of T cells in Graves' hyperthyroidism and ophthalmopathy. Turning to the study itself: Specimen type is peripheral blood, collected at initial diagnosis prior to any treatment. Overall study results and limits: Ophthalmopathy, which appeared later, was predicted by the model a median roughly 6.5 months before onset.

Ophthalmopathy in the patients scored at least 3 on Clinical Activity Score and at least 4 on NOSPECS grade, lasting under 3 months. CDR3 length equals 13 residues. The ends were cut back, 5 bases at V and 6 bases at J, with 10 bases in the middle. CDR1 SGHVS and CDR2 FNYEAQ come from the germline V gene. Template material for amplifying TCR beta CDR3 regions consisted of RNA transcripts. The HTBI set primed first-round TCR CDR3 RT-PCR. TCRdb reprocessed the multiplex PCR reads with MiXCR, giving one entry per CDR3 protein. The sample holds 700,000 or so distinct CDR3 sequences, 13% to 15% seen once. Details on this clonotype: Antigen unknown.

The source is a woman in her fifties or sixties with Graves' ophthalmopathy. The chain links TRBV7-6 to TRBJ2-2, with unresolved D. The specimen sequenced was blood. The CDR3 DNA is TGTGCCAGCAGCCTCCCTAACGCCGGGGAGCTGTTTTTT. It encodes CASSLPNAGELFF.